The present T cell receptor (beta chain) was sequenced within a study of blood T cell repertoires in COVID-19. Across 24 US areas, participants ranged in age from 18 to 89 years. In assigning cohorts, the study relied on participant-reported clinical history. A COVID-19 case had been met by exposed participants during the 2 weeks before study entry. The CDR3 loop spans 13 amino acids. Germline V gene sequence: CDR1 MNHEY, CDR2 SMNVEV (reference sequence). Trimming pared 2 bases from V and 6 bases from J, leaving 10 bases between. How the authors handled the data: By means of reference gene primer amplification, nucleated cell counts were estimated. Assay used: immunoSEQ multiplex PCR; TCRdb lists only in-frame clones, some missing. D and trimming come from the DNA, and the V and J calls and clone size come from that table. The table includes nearly 250,000 clones, 85% to 90% detected once. About this clone: Other DNA sequences within the sample encode an identical CDR3.

Specimen: PBMCs or T cells enriched from blood (not recorded which). The sequence came from a man aged 45 to 65 who had been exposed to COVID-19. The V call is TRBV27, the J call TRBJ1-2, with D possibly TRBD1 on 5 matching bases. The CDR3 spells CASSLLQGDGYTF. Written as DNA, the CDR3 is TGTGCCAGCAGTTTACTTCAGGGCGATGGCTACACCTTC.